The 11 T cell receptor beta chains below were found in one sample sequenced in a study of T cells in Graves' hyperthyroidism and ophthalmopathy. The source material, RNA transcripts, was used to amplify TCR beta CDR3 regions. In the first-round RT-PCR of the TCR CDR3, the HTBI primer set was used. TCRdb reprocessed the multiplex PCR reads via MiXCR and lists one record per CDR3 protein. The data hold approximately 600,000 distinct CDR3 sequences, with less than 25% observed a single time. The sequencing sample was made of blood. These receptors were collected from a man aged 30-40 years with Graves' ophthalmopathy.

V gene TRBV14 combines with J gene TRBJ2-4; 15 bases are shared with TRBD2. This CDR3 contains 21 residues. The germline V gene has CDR1 SGHDN and CDR2 FVKESK. Trimming took 1 base from V and 0 from J; bases not matched to a gene: 10. The DNA of the CDR3 is TGTGCCAGCAGCCAAGGGGTCAAGGGGACTAGCGGGAGGACAGCCAAAAACATTCAGTACTTC. Its translation is CASSQGVKGTSGRTAKNIQYF. The full variable domain, with the rest looked up from reference TRBV14 and TRBJ2-4, is EAGVTQFPSHSVIEKGQTVTLRCDPISGHDNLYWYRRVMGKEIKFLLHFVKESKQDESGMPNNRFLAERTGGTYSTLKVQPAELEDSGVYFCASSQGVKGTSGRTAKNIQYFGAGTRLSVL.

The V and J genes are TRBV19 and TRBJ2-2, with D perhaps given as TRBD1 or TRBD2 (5 bases each). V was clipped by 5 bases and J by 4 bases, with 14 bases between them. Germline V gene lookup returns CDR1 LNHDA and CDR2 SQIVND (reference sequence). The length of the CDR3 is 15 residues. The CDR3 DNA reads TGTGCCAGTAGTGTAACCGGGACCGTCACCGGGGAGCTGTTTTTT. Translation gives CASSVTGTVTGELFF.

Many counts were recorded for this clonotype. The chain combines TRBV4-1 with TRBJ1-2; 8 bases are a match to TRBD1. The CDR3 has 14 residues. V shed 6 bases, J shed 7 bases, and the junction held 10 bases outside the gene matches. Germline V gene data show CDR1 as MGHRA and CDR2 as YSYEKL. The CDR3 DNA is TGCGCCAGCAGTGAAGGACAGGGTCTGGGTGGCTACACCTTC. Amino acids: CASSEGQGLGGYTF.

This chain connects TRBV12-3 or TRBV12-4 to TRBJ1-5; tentatively, D is TRBD1 (5 bases). Trimming left V 3 bases short and J 2 bases short, with 14 bases between. The CDR3 sequence is 16 residues long. The CDR3: CASSLFGGAGNQPQHF. The CDR3 nucleotides are TGTGCCAGCAGTTTGTTTGGTGGGGCCGGCAATCAGCCCCAGCATTTT.

This clonotype has a single count. The J gene is TRBJ2-7, the V gene TRBV24-1, with a tentative D call TRBD2 (6 bases). The CDR3 runs 15 residues. V lost 1 base and J 4 bases, leaving 13 bases between the germline ends. Looked up from germline, CDR1 is KGHDR and CDR2 is SFDVKD. The CDR3 sequence is CATSDFPGLAYEQYF. The CDR3 DNA sequence: TGTGCCACCAGTGATTTCCCGGGACTCGCTTACGAGCAGTACTTC.

CDR3 region: CSVRGVLAKNIQYF. The CDR3 coding sequence is TGCAGCGTGAGGGGAGTCCTAGCCAAAAACATTCAGTACTTC. The rearrangement joins TRBV29-1 to TRBJ2-4; D possibly uses TRBD1 or TRBD2 (5 bases each). There are 14 residues in the CDR3. V dropped 6 bases and J dropped 0 bases, with 12 bases sitting between them. The germline gives CDR1 SQVTM, CDR2 ANQGSEA.

This clonotype was found a few times. This sequence joins TRBV27 and TRBJ2-7; D perhaps matches TRBD2 (5 bases). The CDR3 covers 14 residues. From germline, CDR1 is MNHEY and CDR2 SMNVEV (reference sequence). The V end was cut by 4 bases, the J end by 2 bases, with 12 bases between. The CDR3 nucleotides read TGTGCCAGCAGTTCCAAGGACTTCCCCTACGAGCAGTACTTC. It specifies CASSSKDFPYEQYF.

This clonotype was recorded many times. The chain combines TRBV5-1 with TRBJ2-7, with 7 bases that match TRBD1. Trimming cost V 0 bases and J 4 bases; bases outside gene matches: 4. In germline, CDR1 is SGHRS, CDR2 YFSETQ. This CDR3 comprises 14 residues. CDR3 amino acids: CASSLGQGWYEQYF. The DNA of the CDR3 is TGCGCCAGCAGCTTGGGACAGGGTTGGTACGAGCAGTACTTC.

This clonotype has at least ten counts. The J gene is TRBJ1-5, the V gene TRBV6-2 or TRBV6-3, with D possibly TRBD1 on 6 matching bases. Germline V CDR1 and CDR2: MNHEY, SVGEGT. The CDR3 sequence is 17 residues long. Between the trimmed V and J ends, which lost 4 bases and 3 bases, there was a span of 19 bases. For the CDR3, the DNA is TGTGCCAGCAGTTTCCGTCTCGGAGGGGGTGACAATCAGCCCCAGCATTTT. Protein product: CASSFRLGGGDNQPQHF.

This clonotype was found many times. The chain recombines TRBV20-1 with TRBJ1-1; D possibly corresponds to TRBD1 (6 bases). V gave up 1 base and J gave up 2 bases, with 14 bases separating them. Germline CDR1 and CDR2: DFQATT and SNEGSKA (reference sequence). The CDR3 runs to 15 residues. CDR3 amino acids: CSARVGETGNTEAFF. The CDR3 coding sequence is TGCAGTGCTAGAGTCGGGGAGACAGGAAACACTGAAGCTTTCTTT.

CDR3 coding DNA: TGTGCCATCAGTGAATTGTCCAGGGGCTACGAGCAGTACTTC. Translated: CAISELSRGYEQYF. The chain couples TRBV10-3 to TRBJ2-7, with a possible D match to TRBD1 (6 bases). CDR1 and CDR2 from the germline V gene are ENHRY and SYGVKD. Trimming took 3 bases from V and 3 from J, leaving 12 bases between them. The CDR3 is 14 amino acids.